The TCR beta chain under discussion was sequenced for a study of the immune and genomic landscape of osteosarcoma (dated by TCRdb to the early 2020s). At the level of the whole study: The overall cohort was composed of around 50 pediatric and adult patients with high-grade osteosarcoma, and a median age at diagnosis of roughly 25 years (range about 5-81) was recorded. Poor-risk disease was overrepresented in the cohort, as 73% of patients had an unfavorable pathologic response to standard therapy and 67% had died. In the overall cohort, approximately 60% of patients were male, and localized disease at diagnosis was presented by about 78% of patients. Osteosarcoma specimens were profiled with whole genome, RNA and T-cell receptor sequencing plus immunohistochemistry and reverse phase protein arrays so that immunogenic potential could be defined. The osteosarcoma immunogenomic landscape was characterized by integrating TCR sequencing results with transcriptome, protein array and immunostaining data. The goal of the study was to explain why immune checkpoint inhibitors have shown limited clinical activity in osteosarcoma. A couple of samples from the same tumor site were contributed by each of three patients. Results the study describes overall, beyond this receptor: Sample size was not determined by any statistical method, because osteosarcoma is rare and all possible samples were collected. Higher TCR productive clonality was observed in the immune-hot C3 cluster than in the cold C1 cluster, although TCR productive clonality remained low overall. Along with the frozen tumor specimens, matched blood was collected from just a couple of patients. Five cases had a single hyperexpanded clone dominating the repertoire, and all had fewer than 100 T-cell clonotypes. Clonality benchmarks came from external normal skin and healthy peripheral blood data rather than matched normal tissue. Overall, productive TCR clonality was low, with a mean of 0.09 and a maximum of 0.3, which suggests limited clonal expansion of T cells.

From the cysteine up to the phenylalanine, the CDR3 has a length of 16 residues. The entry retains the CDR3 DNA only, 48 bases that are in frame from base 1. Trimmed from V: 1 base; trimmed from J: 1 base; junction bases lacking a gene match: 6. The germline V gene supplies CDR1 MNHNS and CDR2 SASEGT. The ImmunoSEQ Assay (Adaptive Biotechnologies) was used to immunosequence the CDR3 regions of the TCR beta chain. From the authors' description of their analysis: The ImmunoSEQ Analyzer platform was used to export TCRB rearrangements, read counts, read proportions and gene usage. T-cell clonality was calculated from productive rearrangements as 1 minus Pielou's evenness. In the clonal space homeostasis analysis, clonotypes were sorted into rare, small, medium, large or hyperexpanded (0.01 to 1 of the repertoire) bins. TCR productive clonality was compared across immune clusters C1, C2 and C3 using the Wilcoxon rank sum test. The clones in this table, taken by TCRdb from immuneACCESS, are in-frame only. Not every clone is retained; where verified, under half of the shortfall comes from an unresolved V gene, and the cause of the rest is unknown. The DNA gave D and trimming, while V, J and clone size come from that table. The sample contains 10,000 to 12,000 clones, over 55% of them found a single time. The top ten hold around 19% of the sample.

This clone was picked up one time. Its antigen remains undetermined. No base quality information exists; no much larger clone differs at one position. The specimens were post-treatment primary, local recurrence and metastasis tumors obtained from patients with a poor prognosis. The sequence came from a human donor with osteosarcoma. The material sequenced was osteosarcoma tumor tissue from the lung. The chain uses TRBV6-1 and TRBJ1-1; TRBD1 aligns with 7 central bases. The CDR3 reads CASSEEQGRGNTEAFF. The sequenced DNA: TGTGCCAGCAGTGAAGAACAGGGGCGTGGGAACACTGAAGCTTTCTTT.